Shown below are 7 T cell receptor beta chains from a single sample sequenced in a study of control samples from healthy donors and cancer patients. TCRdb keeps only in-frame clones here, not all; method: immunoSEQ multiplex PCR. This sample's table has approximately 190,000 clones. Sequences were obtained from blood. These receptors originate from a woman aged 25 to 39 in good health.

J is TRBJ1-1 and V is TRBV5-1; D remains ambiguous. There are 14 residues in the CDR3. The germline gives CDR1 SGHRS, CDR2 YFSETQ. V was shortened by 2 bases and J by 1 base, with 9 bases between the two germline ends. Here the CDR3 DNA reads TGCGCCAGCAGCTTCAGCCGGCAGAACACTGAAGCTTTCTTT. Its translation is CASSFSRQNTEAFF.

Regarding this clone: At the DNA level, this CDR3 is encoded by other sequences in the same sample as well. The rearrangement links TRBV27 to TRBJ1-3, with D perhaps matching TRBD1 (6 bases). V lost 2 bases, J lost 2 bases, and 7 bases lay in between. The germline V gene has CDR1 MNHEY and CDR2 SMNVEV (reference sequence). This CDR3 contains 14 residues. CDR3 in amino acids: CASSLRGAGNTIYF. CDR3 nucleotides: TGTGCCAGCAGTTTAAGGGGGGCTGGAAACACCATATATTTT.

The gene calls are TRBV4-1 and TRBJ2-5; the match to TRBD2 covers 10 bases. CDR3 length equals 15 residues. V lost 7 bases and J lost 5; bases outside the gene matches: 10. CDR1 and CDR2 from the germline V gene are MGHRA and YSYEKL. Here the CDR3 reads CASTLAGGRGETQYF. CDR3 DNA: TGCGCCAGCACATTAGCGGGGGGCCGGGGGGAGACCCAGTACTTC.

The chain employs TRBV6-1 and TRBJ1-6; D uncertain. The germline V gene encodes CDR1 MNHNS and CDR2 SASEGT. The length of the CDR3 is 14 residues. The ends were cut back, 1 base at V and 4 bases at J, with 5 bases in the middle. The CDR3 reads CASSEVGYNSPLHF. The DNA of the CDR3 is TGTGCCAGCAGTGAAGTCGGTTATAATTCACCCCTCCACTTT.

The chain joins TRBV7-2 to TRBJ1-4, with D perhaps TRBD1 (6 bases). CDR3 length: 15 amino acids. V lost 3 bases to trimming and J lost 2 bases, with 10 bases between them. Germline CDR1 is SGHTA and CDR2 is FQGNSA. CDR3 sequence reads: CASSFGGGTNEKLFF. The CDR3 DNA follows: TGTGCCAGCAGCTTTGGAGGGGGGACTAATGAAAAACTGTTTTTT.

The chain has TRBV7-2 and TRBJ1-1; D is uncertain. Germline CDR1 is SGHTA and CDR2 is FQGNSA. Deletions cut 5 bases from V and 0 bases from J, with 16 bases between. The CDR3 runs to 16 residues. The CDR3: CASSPEGLPMNTEAFF. CDR3 nucleotide sequence: TGTGCCAGCAGCCCCGAGGGCCTGCCGATGAACACTGAAGCTTTCTTT.

V and J are TRBV5-4 and TRBJ1-2, with 7 bases that match TRBD1. The CDR3 consists of 15 residues. Unmatched junction bases numbered 5, after V lost 0 bases and J lost 3 bases. Germline values: CDR1 SGHNT, CDR2 YYREEE (reference sequence). The CDR3 nucleotides read TGTGCCAGCAGCTTGGGCGGTCAGGGGGACTATGGCTACACCTTC. Translation: CASSLGGQGDYGYTF.